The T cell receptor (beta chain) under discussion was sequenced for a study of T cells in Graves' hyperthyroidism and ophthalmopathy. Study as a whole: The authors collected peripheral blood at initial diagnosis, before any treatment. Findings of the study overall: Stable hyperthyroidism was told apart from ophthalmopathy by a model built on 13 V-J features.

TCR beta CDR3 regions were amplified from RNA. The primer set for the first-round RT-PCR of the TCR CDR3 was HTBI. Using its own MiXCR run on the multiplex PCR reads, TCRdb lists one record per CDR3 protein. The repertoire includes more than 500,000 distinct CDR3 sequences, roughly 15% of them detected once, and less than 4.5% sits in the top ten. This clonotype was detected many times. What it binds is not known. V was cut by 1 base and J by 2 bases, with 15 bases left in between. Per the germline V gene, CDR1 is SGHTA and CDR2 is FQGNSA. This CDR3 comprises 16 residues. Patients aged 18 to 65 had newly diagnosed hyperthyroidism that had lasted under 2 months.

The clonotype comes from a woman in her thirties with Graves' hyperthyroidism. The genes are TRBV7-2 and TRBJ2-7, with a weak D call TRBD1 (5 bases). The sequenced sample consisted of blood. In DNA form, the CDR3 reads TGTGCCAGCAGCTTAGTCCCCCAGGGCCTTCCCTACGAGCAGTACTTC. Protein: CASSLVPQGLPYEQYF.